This T cell receptor beta chain originates from a study of OX40 agonist ivuxolimab in advanced cancers. Between the trimmed V and J ends, which lost 1 base and 4 bases, there was a span of 11 bases. CDR1 and CDR2 from the germline V gene are MDHEN and SYDVKM. The CDR3 consists of 14 residues. Assay used: immunoSEQ multiplex PCR; TCRdb lists only in-frame clones, some missing. This table has fewer than 90,000 clones, around 88% appearing once. The TCR comes from an adult with an advanced solid tumor such as melanoma, head and neck, liver or kidney cancer. The J gene is TRBJ2-7, the V gene TRBV28, with D uncertain. Sequences were derived from CD4+ or CD8+ T cells sorted from blood, sampled in a trial of the OX40 agonist ivuxolimab. Written as DNA, the CDR3 is TGTGCCAGCAGTTTATTTCCGGCCCGATACGAGCAGTACTTC. Amino acids: CASSLFPARYEQYF.